This entry lists 13 T cell receptor beta chains sequenced from one sample in a study of T-cell memory formation after mild COVID-19. TCRdb used MiXCR to reprocess the 5' RACE reads, holding one entry per CDR3 protein. This sample has some 320,000 distinct CDR3 sequences; more than 13% occur once, and the top ten carry around 23%. Sequences were obtained from PBMCs or a T cell subset sorted from them (not recorded which). The receptor set was obtained from a man between 18 and 35 years old who had mild COVID-19 (a few samples of this study predate the infection). Cell type and time point are not known.

The V gene is TRBV28, the J gene TRBJ2-5, with TRBD2 identical over 11 bases. J lost 5 bases, V lost 4 bases, and 15 bases had no gene match. This CDR3 spans 18 amino acids. CDR1 and CDR2 from the germline V gene are MDHEN and SYDVKM. CDR3 bases: TGTGCCAGCAGTTCCGGACTAGCGGGCGATCCCCCGGGGGAGACCCAGTACTTC. Encoded protein: CASSSGLAGDPPGETQYF.

This clonotype was seen many times. The chain couples TRBV5-1 to TRBJ2-1; 7 nucleotides match TRBD2. The CDR3 totals 14 residues. Per the germline V gene, CDR1 is SGHRS and CDR2 is YFSETQ. V dropped 4 bases and J dropped 3; count of bases not matched to a gene: 4. CDR3 amino acids: CASSVSGYYNEQFF. The CDR3 bases are TGCGCCAGCAGCGTTAGCGGGTACTACAATGAGCAGTTCTTC.

The rearrangement links TRBV7-9 to TRBJ2-1; a weak D match, TRBD2 (5 bases). The CDR3 loop spans 14 amino acids. CDR1 is SEHNR and CDR2 is FQNEAQ in the germline V gene (reference sequence). Trimming shortened V by 3 bases and J by 9 bases, and 15 bases separated the two germline ends. The CDR3 DNA is TGTGCCAGCAGCTTCGTGCTCCCAGGAGGTGAGCAGTTCTTC. This translates into CASSFVLPGGEQFF.

This clonotype showed up just a few times. This chain connects TRBV5-4 to TRBJ2-3; TRBD1 matches at 7 bases. This CDR3 contains 18 residues. J lost 4 bases, V lost 4 bases, and 18 bases had no gene match. The germline V gene has CDR1 SGHNT and CDR2 YYREEE (reference sequence). In DNA, the CDR3 is TGTGCCAGCAGCCCCGGACAGGCAGCGGTCGTGATCCCAGATACGCAGTATTTT. This encodes CASSPGQAAVVIPDTQYF.

This clonotype was counted a few times. The chain couples TRBV7-2 to TRBJ1-1; D unclear. CDR1 SGHTA and CDR2 FQGNSA come from the germline V gene. The CDR3 runs to 15 residues. Trimming took 5 bases from V and 3 from J, leaving 16 bases between them. CDR3 sequence: CASSPSMGGDTEAFF. For the CDR3, the DNA is TGTGCCAGCAGCCCGAGCATGGGCGGGGACACTGAAGCTTTCTTT.

In its sample, this clonotype was seen a few times. The J gene is TRBJ1-2, the V gene TRBV11-2; no clear D gene. Trimming pared 5 bases from V and 8 bases from J, leaving 12 bases between. The CDR3 is 12 amino acids. Per the germline V gene, CDR1 is SGHAT and CDR2 is FQNNGV. The CDR3 is CASSTTNRGYTF. DNA for the CDR3: TGTGCCAGCAGCACCACCAATAGGGGCTACACCTTC.

In nucleotides, the CDR3 is TGTGCCAGCCGCCCTTTGGGTAGCGGTGGGGATACGCAGTATTTT. It is translated as CASRPLGSGGDTQYF. The chain couples TRBV6-6 to TRBJ2-3; possible D gene TRBD2, 6 bases. V was clipped by 8 bases and J by 6 bases, with 21 bases between them. CDR1 is MNHNY and CDR2 is SVGAGI in the germline V gene (reference sequence). This CDR3 comprises 15 residues.

The rearrangement links TRBV29-1 to TRBJ1-2; TRBD1 might be the D (6 bases). CDR1 and CDR2 from the germline V gene are SQVTM and ANQGSEA. V was clipped by 5 bases and J by 4 bases, with 11 bases between them. This CDR3 comprises 12 residues. The CDR3 DNA sequence: TGCAGCGTTCAAGGGGGGTTCTATGGCTACACCTTC. Translated: CSVQGGFYGYTF.

This chain joins TRBV4-2 and TRBJ2-1, with a weak D call TRBD2 (5 bases). CDR1 and CDR2 (germline): LGHNA, YNFKEQ. This CDR3 is built from 17 residues. Deletions cut 4 bases from V and 3 bases from J, with 19 bases between. CDR3 DNA sequence: TGTGCCAGCAGCCCTTCGGCAGCGGAGATTGTCTACAATGAGCAGTTCTTC. Translation: CASSPSAAEIVYNEQFF.

The sample holds many counts of this clonotype. The J gene is TRBJ1-4, the V gene TRBV12-3 or TRBV12-4, with 8 bases aligning to TRBD1. V dropped 5 bases and J dropped 7; count of bases not matched to a gene: 3. This CDR3 region has 13 residues. Here the CDR3 reads CASSTGGFEKLFF. For the CDR3, the DNA is TGTGCCAGCAGTACAGGGGGTTTTGAAAAACTGTTTTTT.

V gene TRBV7-9 combines with J gene TRBJ1-5; D is unclear. This CDR3 is built from 12 residues. The V end was cut by 5 bases, the J end by 6 bases, with 8 bases between. From germline, CDR1 is SEHNR and CDR2 FQNEAQ (reference sequence). CDR3 nucleotides: TGTGCCAGCAGCAGGGAGGGTCAGCCCCAGCATTTT. Protein product: CASSREGQPQHF.

This clonotype was recorded many times. V usage is TRBV5-1 and J usage is TRBJ1-1; D uncertain. This CDR3 is built from 14 residues. CDR1 and CDR2 (germline): SGHRS, YFSETQ. V was clipped by 3 bases and J by 7 bases, with 16 bases between them. Written as DNA, the CDR3 is TGCGCCAGCAGCTCGCCCAGGTCGGGAGGTGAAGCTTTCTTT. This sequence encodes CASSSPRSGGEAFF.

This clonotype showed up just a few times. The J gene is TRBJ1-5, the V gene TRBV25-1; the D gene is possibly TRBD1 (6 bases). Germline assignment: CDR1 MGHDK and CDR2 SYGVNS. V lost 2 bases to trimming and J lost 6 bases, with 17 bases between them. The CDR3 has 16 residues. The CDR3 coding sequence is TGTGCCAGCAGTGAAATGGACAGCGAGACGGGTCAGCCCCAGCATTTT. Translated, it gives CASSEMDSETGQPQHF.